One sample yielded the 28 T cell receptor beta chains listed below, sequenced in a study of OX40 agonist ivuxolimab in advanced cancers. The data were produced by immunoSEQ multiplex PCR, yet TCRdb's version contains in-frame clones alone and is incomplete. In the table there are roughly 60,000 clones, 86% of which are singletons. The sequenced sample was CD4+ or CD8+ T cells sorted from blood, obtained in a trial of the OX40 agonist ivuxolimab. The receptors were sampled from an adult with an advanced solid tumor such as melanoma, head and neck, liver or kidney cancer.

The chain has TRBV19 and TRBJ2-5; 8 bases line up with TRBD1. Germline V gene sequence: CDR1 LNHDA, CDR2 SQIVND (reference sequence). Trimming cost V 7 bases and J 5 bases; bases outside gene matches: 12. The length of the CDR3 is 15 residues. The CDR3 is CASMIKQGGAETQYF. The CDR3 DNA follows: TGTGCCAGTATGATAAAACAGGGGGGAGCGGAGACCCAGTACTTC.

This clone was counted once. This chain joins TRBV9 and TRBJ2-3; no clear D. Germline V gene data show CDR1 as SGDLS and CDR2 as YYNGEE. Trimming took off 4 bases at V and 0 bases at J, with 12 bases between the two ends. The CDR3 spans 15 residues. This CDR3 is CASSLTLLSTDTQYF. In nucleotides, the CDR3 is TGTGCCAGCAGCCTAACATTACTTAGCACAGATACGCAGTATTTT. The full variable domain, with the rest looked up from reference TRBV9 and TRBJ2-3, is DSGVTQTPKHLITATGQRVTLRCSPRSGDLSVYWYQQSLDQGLQFLIQYYNGEERAKGNILERFSAQQFPDLHSELNLSSLELGDSALYFCASSLTLLSTDTQYFGPGTRLTVL.

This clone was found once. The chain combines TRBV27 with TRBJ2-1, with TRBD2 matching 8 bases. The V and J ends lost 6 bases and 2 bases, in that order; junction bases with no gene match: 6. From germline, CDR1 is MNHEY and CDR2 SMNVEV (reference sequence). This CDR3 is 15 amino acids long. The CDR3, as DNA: TGTGCCAGCAGGACTGCGGGGGGACCCTACAATGAGCAGTTCTTC. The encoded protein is CASRTAGGPYNEQFF.

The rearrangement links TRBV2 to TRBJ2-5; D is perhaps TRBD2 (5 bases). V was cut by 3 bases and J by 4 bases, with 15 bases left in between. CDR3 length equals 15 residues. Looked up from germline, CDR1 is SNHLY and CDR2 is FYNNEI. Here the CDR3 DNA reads TGTGCCAGCAGTGATTTCAGACTAAAGAGAGAGACCCAGTACTTC. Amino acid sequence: CASSDFRLKRETQYF.

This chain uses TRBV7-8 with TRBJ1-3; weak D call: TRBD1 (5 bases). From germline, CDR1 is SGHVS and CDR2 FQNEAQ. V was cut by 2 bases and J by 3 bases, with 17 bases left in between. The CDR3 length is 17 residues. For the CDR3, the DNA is TGTGCCAGCAGCTTACAATCCCCAGGGATAGGTGGAAACACCATATATTTT. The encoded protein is CASSLQSPGIGGNTIYF.

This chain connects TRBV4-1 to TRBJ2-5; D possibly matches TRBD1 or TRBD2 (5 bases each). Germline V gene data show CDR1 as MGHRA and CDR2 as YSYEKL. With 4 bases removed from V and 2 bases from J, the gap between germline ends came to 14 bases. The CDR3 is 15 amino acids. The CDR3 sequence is CASSPYGTDQETQYF. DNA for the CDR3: TGCGCCAGCAGCCCCTACGGGACGGATCAAGAGACCCAGTACTTC.

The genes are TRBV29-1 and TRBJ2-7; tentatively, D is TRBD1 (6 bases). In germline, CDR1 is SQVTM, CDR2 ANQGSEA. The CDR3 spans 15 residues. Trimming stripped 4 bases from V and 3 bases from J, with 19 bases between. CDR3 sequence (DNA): TGCAGCGTTGGGGCCACCGGGACACACTACTACGAGCAGTACTTC. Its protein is CSVGATGTHYYEQYF.

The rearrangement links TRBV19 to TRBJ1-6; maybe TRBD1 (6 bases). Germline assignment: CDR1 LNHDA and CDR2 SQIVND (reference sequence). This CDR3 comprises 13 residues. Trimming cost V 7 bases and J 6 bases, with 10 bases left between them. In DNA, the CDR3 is TGTGCCAGTACCGGACAGACTAATTCACCCCTCCACTTT. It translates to CASTGQTNSPLHF.

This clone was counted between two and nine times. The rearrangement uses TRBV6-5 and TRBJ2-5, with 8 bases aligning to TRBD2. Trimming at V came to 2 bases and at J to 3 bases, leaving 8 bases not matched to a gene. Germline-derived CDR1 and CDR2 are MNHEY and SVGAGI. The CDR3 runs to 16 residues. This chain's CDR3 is CASSYGWRGAEETQYF. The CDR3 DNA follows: TGTGCCAGCAGTTACGGTTGGCGGGGGGCCGAAGAGACCCAGTACTTC.

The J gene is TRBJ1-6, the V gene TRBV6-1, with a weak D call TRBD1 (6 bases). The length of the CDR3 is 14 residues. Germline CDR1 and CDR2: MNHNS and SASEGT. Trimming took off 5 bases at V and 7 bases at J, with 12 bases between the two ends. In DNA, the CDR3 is TGTGCCAGCAGTAACAGGGAGCACAATTCACCCCTCCACTTT. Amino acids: CASSNREHNSPLHF.

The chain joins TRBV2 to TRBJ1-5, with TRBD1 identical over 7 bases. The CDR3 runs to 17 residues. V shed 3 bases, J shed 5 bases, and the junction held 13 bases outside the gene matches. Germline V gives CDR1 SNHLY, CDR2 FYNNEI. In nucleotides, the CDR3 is TGTGCCAGCAGTGAGGAAGGGGCAGGGGGTTGGGATCAGCCCCAGCATTTT. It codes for CASSEEGAGGWDQPQHF.

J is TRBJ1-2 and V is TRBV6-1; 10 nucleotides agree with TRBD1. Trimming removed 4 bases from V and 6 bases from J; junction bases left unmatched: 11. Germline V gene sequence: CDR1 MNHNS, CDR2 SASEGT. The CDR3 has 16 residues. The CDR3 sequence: CASSGTPGQGRNGYTF. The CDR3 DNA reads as TGTGCCAGCAGTGGCACTCCGGGACAGGGGAGGAATGGCTACACCTTC.

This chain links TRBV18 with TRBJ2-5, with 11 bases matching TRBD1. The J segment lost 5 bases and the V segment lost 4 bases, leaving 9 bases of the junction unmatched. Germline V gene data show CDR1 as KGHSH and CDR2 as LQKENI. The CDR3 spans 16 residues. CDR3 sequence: CASSLGQGALGETQYF. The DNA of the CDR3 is TGTGCCAGCTCACTCGGACAGGGGGCGCTGGGGGAGACCCAGTACTTC.

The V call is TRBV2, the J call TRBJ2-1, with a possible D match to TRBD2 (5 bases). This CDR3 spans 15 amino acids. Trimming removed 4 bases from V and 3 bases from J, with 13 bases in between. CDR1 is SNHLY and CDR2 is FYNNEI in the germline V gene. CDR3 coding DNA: TGTGCCAGCAGTGCCACTAGGATGGACTACAATGAGCAGTTCTTC. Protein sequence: CASSATRMDYNEQFF.

The CDR3 DNA sequence: TGTGCCAGCAGCTTGGGGGTGCCGGTGACCCAGTACTTC. Translated, it gives CASSLGVPVTQYF. This rearrangement joins TRBV7-2 to TRBJ2-5; tentatively, D is TRBD1 or TRBD2 (5 bases each). The CDR3 runs to 13 residues. V was shortened by 3 bases and J by 7 bases, with 12 bases between the two germline ends. CDR1 and CDR2 (germline): SGHTA, FQGNSA.

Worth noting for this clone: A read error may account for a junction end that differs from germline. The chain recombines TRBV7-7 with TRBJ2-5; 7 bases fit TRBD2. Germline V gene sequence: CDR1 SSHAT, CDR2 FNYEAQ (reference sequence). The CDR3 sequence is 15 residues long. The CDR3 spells CASSQERGLQETQYF. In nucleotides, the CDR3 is TGTGCTAGCAGTCAGGAGCGGGGCTTACAAGAGACCCAGTACTTC.

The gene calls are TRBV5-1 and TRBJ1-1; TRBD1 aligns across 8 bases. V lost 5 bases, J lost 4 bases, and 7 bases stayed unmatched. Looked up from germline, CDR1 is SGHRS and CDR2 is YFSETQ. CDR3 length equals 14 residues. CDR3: CASSPGTGGTEAFF. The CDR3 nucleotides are TGCGCCAGCAGTCCCGGAACAGGGGGCACTGAAGCTTTCTTT.

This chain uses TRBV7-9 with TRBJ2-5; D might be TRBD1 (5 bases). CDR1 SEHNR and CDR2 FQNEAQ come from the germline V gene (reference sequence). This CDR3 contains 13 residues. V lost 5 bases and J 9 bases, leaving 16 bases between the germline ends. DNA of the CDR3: TGTGCCAGCAGCCCTCCGGCGCAAGGGGCCCAGTACTTC. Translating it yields CASSPPAQGAQYF. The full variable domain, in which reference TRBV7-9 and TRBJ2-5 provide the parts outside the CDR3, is DTGVSQNPRHKITKRGQNVTFRCDPISEHNRLYWYRQTLGQGPEFLTYFQNEAQLEKSRLLSDRFSAERPKGSFSTLEIQRTEQGDSAMYLCASSPPAQGAQYFGPGTRLLVL.

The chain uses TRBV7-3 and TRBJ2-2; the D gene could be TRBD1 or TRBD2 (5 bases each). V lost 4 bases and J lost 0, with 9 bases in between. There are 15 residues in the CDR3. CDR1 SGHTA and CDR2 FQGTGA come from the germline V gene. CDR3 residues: CASSYRGPNTGELFF. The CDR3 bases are TGTGCCAGCAGCTACCGGGGCCCGAACACCGGGGAGCTGTTTTTT.

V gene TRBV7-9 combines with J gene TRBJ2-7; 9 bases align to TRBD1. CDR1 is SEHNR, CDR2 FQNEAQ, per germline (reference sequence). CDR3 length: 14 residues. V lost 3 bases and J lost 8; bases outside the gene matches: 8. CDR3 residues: CASSFGTGTRKQYF. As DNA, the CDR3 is TGTGCCAGCAGCTTTGGGACAGGGACAAGAAAGCAGTACTTC.

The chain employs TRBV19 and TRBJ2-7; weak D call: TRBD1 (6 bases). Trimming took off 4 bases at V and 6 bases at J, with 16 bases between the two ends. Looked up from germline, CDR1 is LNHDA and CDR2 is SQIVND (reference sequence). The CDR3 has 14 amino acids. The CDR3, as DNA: TGTGCCAGTAGTAAAAACCGGGACACCCTCGAGCAGTACTTC. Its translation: CASSKNRDTLEQYF.

The CDR3 region has the DNA TGTGCCAGCAGGGACGGCCCGAACACCGGGGAGCTGTTTTTT. Residues: CASRDGPNTGELFF. This rearrangement joins TRBV6-1 to TRBJ2-2, with unresolved D. CDR1 and CDR2 from the germline V gene are MNHNS and SASEGT. Trimming left V 6 bases short and J 0 bases short, with 8 bases between. The CDR3 totals 14 residues.

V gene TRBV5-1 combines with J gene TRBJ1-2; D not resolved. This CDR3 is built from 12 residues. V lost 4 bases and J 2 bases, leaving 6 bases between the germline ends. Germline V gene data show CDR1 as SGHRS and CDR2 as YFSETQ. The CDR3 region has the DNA TGCGCCAGCAGCGCCTTAAACTATGGCTACACCTTC. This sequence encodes CASSALNYGYTF.

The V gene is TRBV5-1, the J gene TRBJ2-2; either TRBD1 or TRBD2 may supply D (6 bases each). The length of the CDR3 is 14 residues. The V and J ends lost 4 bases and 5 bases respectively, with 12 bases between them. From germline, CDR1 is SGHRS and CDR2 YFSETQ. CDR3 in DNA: TGCGCCAGCAGCCCCAGGGGAGGAACCGGGGAGCTGTTTTTT. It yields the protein CASSPRGGTGELFF.

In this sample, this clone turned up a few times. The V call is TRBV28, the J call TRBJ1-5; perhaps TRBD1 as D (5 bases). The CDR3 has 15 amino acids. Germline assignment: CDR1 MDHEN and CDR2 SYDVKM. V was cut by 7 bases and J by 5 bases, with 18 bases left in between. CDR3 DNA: TGTGCCAGCACCACGGACATCGAAACGTATCAGCCCCAGCATTTT. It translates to CASTTDIETYQPQHF.

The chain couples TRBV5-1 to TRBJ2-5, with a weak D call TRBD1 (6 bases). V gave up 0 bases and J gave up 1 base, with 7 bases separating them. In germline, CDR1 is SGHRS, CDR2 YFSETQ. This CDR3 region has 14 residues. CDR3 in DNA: TGCGCCAGCAGCTTGGGACAGGCCCAAGAGACCCAGTACTTC. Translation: CASSLGQAQETQYF.

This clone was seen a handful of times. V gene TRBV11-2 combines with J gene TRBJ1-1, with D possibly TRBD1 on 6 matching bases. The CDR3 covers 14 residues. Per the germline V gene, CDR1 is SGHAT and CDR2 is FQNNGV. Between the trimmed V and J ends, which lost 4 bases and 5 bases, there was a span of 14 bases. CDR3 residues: CASSSEQGRTEAFF. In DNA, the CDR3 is TGTGCCAGCAGCTCCGAACAGGGAAGGACTGAAGCTTTCTTT.

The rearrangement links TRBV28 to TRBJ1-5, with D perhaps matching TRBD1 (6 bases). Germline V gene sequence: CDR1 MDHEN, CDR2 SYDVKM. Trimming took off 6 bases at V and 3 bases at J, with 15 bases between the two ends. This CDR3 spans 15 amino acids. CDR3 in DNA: TGTGCCAGCAGAAGCGGGACATCTTACAATCAGCCCCAGCATTTT. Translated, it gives CASRSGTSYNQPQHF.